This T cell receptor (beta chain) was identified in a study of T cell responses to AZD1222 COVID-19 vaccine. Points from the study as a whole: Females made up more of the donors, who were largely white British, and clonal diversity may have come out too low. Spike-specific TCR depth and breadth grew after two AZD1222 doses. The span of vaccine-associated CD4 TCRs extended across spike, with dominance at 160-218 and 743-854.

Clones were sequenced by immunoSEQ multiplex PCR, and TCRdb holds only the in-frame ones, with some missing. The sample lists around 130,000 clones; over 90% were seen once. With regard to this clone: Its specificity is not known.

The material was peripheral blood, obtained on day 0 of AZD1222 vaccination. This clonotype was sampled from an adult in good health.

CDR3 sequence reads: CASSDRFNYGYTF. The DNA of the CDR3 is TGTGCCAGCAGCGACAGGTTTAACTATGGCTACACCTTC. The chain has TRBV27 and TRBJ1-2, with a weak D call TRBD1 (6 bases). Germline V gives CDR1 MNHEY, CDR2 SMNVEV (reference sequence). Trimming shortened V by 6 bases and J by 1 base, and 9 bases separated the two germline ends. This CDR3 has 13 amino acids.